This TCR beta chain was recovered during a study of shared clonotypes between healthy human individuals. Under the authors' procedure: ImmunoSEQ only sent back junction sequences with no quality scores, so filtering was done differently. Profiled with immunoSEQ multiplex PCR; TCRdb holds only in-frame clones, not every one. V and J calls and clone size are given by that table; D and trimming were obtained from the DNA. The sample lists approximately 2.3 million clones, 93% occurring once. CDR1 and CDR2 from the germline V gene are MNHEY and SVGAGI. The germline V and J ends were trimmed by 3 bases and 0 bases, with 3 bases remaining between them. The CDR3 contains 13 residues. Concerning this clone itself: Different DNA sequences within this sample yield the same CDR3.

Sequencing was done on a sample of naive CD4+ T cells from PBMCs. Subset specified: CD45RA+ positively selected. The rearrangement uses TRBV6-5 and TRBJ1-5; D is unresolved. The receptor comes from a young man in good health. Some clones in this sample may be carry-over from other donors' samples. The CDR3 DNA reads TGTGCCAGCAGTTATCGTAGCAATCAGCCCCAGCATTTT. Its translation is CASSYRSNQPQHF.